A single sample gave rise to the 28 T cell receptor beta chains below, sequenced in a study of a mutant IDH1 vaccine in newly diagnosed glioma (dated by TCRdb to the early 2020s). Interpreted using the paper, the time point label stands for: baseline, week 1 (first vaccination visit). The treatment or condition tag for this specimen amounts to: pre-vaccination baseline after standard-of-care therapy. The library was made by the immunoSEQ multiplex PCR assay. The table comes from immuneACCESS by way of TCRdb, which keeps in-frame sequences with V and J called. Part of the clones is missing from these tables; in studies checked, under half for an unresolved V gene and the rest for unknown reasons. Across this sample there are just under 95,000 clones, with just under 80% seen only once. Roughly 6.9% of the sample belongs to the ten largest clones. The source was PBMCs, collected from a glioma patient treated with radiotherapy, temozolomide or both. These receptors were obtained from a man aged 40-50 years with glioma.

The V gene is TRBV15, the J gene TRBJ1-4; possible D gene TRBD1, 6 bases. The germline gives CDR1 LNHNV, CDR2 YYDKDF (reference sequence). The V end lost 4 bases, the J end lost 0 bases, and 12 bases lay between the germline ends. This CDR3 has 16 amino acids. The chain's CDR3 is CATSIGQPTTNEKLFF. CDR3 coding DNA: TGTGCCACCAGCATTGGACAGCCCACAACTAATGAAAAACTGTTTTTT. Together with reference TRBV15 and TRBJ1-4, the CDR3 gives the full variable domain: DAMVIQNPRYQVTQFGKPVTLSCSQTLNHNVMYWYQQKSSQAPKLLFHYYDKDFNNEADTPDNFQSRRPNTSFCFLDIRSPGLGDTAMYLCATSIGQPTTNEKLFFGSGTQLSVL.

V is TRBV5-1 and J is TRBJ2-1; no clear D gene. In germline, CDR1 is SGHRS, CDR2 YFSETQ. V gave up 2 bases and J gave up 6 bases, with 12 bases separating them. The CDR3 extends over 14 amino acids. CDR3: CASSFDLSSNEQFF. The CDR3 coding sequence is TGCGCCAGCAGCTTTGATCTGAGCAGCAATGAGCAGTTCTTC.

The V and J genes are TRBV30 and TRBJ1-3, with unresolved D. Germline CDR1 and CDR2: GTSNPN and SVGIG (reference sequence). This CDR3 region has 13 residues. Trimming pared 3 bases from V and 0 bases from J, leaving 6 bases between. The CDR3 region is CAWSLSSGNTIYF. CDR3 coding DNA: TGTGCCTGGAGCTTAAGCTCTGGAAACACCATATATTTT.

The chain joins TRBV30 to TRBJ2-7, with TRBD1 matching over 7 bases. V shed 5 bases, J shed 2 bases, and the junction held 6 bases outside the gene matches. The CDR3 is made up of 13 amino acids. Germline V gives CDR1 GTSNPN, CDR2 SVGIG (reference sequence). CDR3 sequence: CAWGKGQTYEQYF. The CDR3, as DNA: TGTGCCTGGGGGAAGGGACAGACCTACGAGCAGTACTTC. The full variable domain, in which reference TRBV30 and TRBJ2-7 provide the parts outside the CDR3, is SQTIHQWPATLVQPVGSPLSLECTVEGTSNPNLYWYRQAAGRGLQLLFYSVGIGQISSEVPQNLSASRPQDRQFILSSKKLLLSDSGFYLCAWGKGQTYEQYFGPGTRLTVT.

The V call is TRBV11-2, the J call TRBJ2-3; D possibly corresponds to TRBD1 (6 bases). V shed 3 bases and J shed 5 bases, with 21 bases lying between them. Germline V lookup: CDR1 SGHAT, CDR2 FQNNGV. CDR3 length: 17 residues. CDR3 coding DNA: TGTGCCAGCAGCTTTAGACGGCCCGGCAGGGGTGTAGATACGCAGTATTTT. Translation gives CASSFRRPGRGVDTQYF. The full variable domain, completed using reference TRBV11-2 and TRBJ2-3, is EAGVAQSPRYKIIEKRQSVAFWCNPISGHATLYWYQQILGQGPKLLIQFQNNGVVDDSQLPKDRFSAERLKGVDSTLKIQPAKLEDSAVYLCASSFRRPGRGVDTQYFGPGTRLTVL.

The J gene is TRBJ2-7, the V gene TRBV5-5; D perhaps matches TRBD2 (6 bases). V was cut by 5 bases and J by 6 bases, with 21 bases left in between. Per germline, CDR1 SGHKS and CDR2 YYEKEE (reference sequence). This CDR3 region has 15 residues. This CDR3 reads CASSYRDLPASEQYF. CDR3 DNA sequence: TGTGCCAGCAGTTACCGGGACTTGCCTGCTAGCGAGCAGTACTTC.

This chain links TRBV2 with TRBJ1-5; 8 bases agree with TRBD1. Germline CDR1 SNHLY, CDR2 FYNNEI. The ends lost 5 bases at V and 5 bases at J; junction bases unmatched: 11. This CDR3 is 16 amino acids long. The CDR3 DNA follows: TGTGCCAGCAGTCGGACAGGGACTACTCGTGATCAGCCCCAGCATTTT. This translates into CASSRTGTTRDQPQHF.

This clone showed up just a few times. The CDR3 protein is CASSLGAGDLETQYF. Written as DNA, the CDR3 is TGTGCCAGCAGCTTAGGAGCAGGGGATTTGGAGACCCAGTACTTC. The chain recombines TRBV7-9 with TRBJ2-5; a possible D gene is TRBD1 (6 bases). V was clipped by 1 base and J by 5 bases, with 14 bases between them. The CDR3 consists of 15 residues. Germline CDR1 and CDR2: SEHNR and FQNEAQ (reference sequence).

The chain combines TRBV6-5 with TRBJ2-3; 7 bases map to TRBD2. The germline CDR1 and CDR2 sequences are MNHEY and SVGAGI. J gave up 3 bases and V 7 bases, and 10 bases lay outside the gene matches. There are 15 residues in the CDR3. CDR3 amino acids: CASTSGGEGTDTQYF. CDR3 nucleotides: TGTGCCAGCACCTCCGGAGGGGAGGGGACAGATACGCAGTATTTT.

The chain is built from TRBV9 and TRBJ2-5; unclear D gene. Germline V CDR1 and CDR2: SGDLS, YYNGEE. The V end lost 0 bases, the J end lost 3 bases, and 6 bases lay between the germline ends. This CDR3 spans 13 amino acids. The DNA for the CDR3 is TGTGCCAGCAGCGTAGGGGCCAAAGAGACCCAGTACTTC. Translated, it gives CASSVGAKETQYF.

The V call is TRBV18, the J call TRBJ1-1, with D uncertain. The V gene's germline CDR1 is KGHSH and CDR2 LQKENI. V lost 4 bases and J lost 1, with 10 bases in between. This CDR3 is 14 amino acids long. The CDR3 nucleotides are TGTGCCAGCTCACGAGACACCTCGAACACTGAAGCTTTCTTT. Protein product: CASSRDTSNTEAFF.

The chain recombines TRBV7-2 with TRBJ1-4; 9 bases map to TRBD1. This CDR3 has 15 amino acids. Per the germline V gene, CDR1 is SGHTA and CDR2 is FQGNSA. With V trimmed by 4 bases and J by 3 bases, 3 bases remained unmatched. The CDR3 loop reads CASSSGTGPNEKLFF. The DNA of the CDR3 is TGTGCCAGCAGCTCGGGGACAGGGCCTAATGAAAAACTGTTTTTT.

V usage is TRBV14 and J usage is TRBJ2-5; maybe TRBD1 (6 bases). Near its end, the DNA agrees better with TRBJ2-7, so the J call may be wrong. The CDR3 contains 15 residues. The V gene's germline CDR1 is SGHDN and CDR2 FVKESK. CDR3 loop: CASGHLRDTGYEQYF. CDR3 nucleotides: TGTGCCAGCGGGCATCTCCGGGACACAGGCTACGAGCAGTACTTC.

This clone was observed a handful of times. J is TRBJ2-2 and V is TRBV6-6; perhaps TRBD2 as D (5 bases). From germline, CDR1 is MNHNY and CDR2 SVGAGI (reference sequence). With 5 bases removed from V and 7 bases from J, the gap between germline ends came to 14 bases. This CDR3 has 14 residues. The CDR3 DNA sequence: TGTGCCAGCAGTCCACCGAGGGCCAACGGGGAGCTGTTTTTT. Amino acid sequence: CASSPPRANGELFF.

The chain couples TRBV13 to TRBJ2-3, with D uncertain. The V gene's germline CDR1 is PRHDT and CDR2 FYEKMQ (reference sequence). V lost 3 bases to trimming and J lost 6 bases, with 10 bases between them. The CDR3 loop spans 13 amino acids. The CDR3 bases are TGTGCCAGCAGCTTGGCCCAACTGGATACGCAGTATTTT. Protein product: CASSLAQLDTQYF.

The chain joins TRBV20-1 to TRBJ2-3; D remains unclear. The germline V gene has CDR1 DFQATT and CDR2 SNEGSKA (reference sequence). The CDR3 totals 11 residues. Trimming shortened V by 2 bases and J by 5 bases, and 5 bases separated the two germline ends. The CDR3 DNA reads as TGCAGTGCTAGAACCTTAGATACGCAGTATTTT. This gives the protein CSARTLDTQYF.

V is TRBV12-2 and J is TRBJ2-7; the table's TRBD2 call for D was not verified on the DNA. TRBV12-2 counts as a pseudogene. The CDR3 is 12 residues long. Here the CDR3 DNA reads TGTGCAAGTCGCTTCGCGGGGAACGAGCAGTACTTC. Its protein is CASRFAGNEQYF.

The CDR3 bases are TGTGCCAGCAGCCCTGGACAGGTTGGAGAGACCCAGTACTTC. This gives the protein CASSPGQVGETQYF. This chain uses TRBV7-2 with TRBJ2-5; 7 positions match TRBD1. The CDR3 contains 14 residues. Losses at the gene ends were 5 bases for V and 4 bases for J; bases not matched to a gene: 7. Germline loops: CDR1 SGHTA, CDR2 FQGNSA.

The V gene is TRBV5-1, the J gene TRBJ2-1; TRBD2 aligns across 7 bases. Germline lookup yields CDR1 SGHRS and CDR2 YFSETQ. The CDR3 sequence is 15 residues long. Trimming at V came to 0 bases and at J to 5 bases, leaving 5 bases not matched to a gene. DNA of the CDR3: TGCGCCAGCAGCTTGGGCCTAGCGGCAAACAATGAGCAGTTCTTC. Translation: CASSLGLAANNEQFF. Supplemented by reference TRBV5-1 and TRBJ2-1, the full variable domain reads KAGVTQTPRYLIKTRGQQVTLSCSPISGHRSVSWYQQTPGQGLQFLFEYFSETQRNKGNFPGRFSGRQFSNSRSEMNVSTLELGDSALYLCASSLGLAANNEQFFGPGTRLTVL.

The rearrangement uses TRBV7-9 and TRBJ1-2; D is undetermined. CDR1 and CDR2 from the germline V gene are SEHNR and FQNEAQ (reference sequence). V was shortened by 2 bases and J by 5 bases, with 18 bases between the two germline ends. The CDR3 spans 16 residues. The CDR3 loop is CASSLSPNRRIYGYTF. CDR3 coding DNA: TGTGCCAGCAGCTTAAGCCCGAACCGGCGGATTTATGGCTACACCTTC.

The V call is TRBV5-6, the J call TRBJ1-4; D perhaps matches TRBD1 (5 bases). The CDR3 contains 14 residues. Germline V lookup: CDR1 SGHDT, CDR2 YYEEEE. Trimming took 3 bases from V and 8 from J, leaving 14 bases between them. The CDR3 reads CASSWAPQGEKLFF. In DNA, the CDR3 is TGTGCCAGCAGCTGGGCCCCCCAGGGCGAAAAACTGTTTTTT.

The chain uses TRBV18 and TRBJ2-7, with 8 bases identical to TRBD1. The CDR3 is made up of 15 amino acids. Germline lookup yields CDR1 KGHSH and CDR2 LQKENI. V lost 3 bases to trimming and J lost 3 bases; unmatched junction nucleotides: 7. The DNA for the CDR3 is TGTGCCAGCTCACCCCGGACAGGGTACAACTACGAGCAGTACTTC. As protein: CASSPRTGYNYEQYF.

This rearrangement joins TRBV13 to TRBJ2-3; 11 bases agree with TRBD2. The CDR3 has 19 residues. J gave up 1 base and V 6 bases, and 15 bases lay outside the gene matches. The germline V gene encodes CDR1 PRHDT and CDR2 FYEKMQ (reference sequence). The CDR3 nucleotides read TGTGCCAGCAGTCCTTTGCCCCCTCGTAGCGGGAGGGGCACAGATACGCAGTATTTT. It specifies CASSPLPPRSGRGTDTQYF. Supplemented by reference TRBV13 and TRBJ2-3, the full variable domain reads AAGVIQSPRHLIKEKRETATLKCYPIPRHDTVYWYQQGPGQDPQFLISFYEKMQSDKGSIPDRFSAQQFSDYHSELNMSSLELGDSALYFCASSPLPPRSGRGTDTQYFGPGTRLTVL.

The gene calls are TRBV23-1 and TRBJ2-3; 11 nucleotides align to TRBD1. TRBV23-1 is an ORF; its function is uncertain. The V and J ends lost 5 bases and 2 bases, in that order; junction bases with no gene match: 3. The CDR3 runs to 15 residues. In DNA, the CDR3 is TGCGCCAGCAGTACGGGACAGGGGGACACAGATACGCAGTATTTT. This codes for CASSTGQGDTDTQYF.

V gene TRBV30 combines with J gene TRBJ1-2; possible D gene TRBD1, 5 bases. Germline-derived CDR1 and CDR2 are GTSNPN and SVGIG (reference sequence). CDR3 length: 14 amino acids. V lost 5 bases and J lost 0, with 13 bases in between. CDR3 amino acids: CAWLGGGPNYGYTF. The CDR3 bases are TGTGCCTGGCTCGGTGGGGGACCTAACTATGGCTACACCTTC.

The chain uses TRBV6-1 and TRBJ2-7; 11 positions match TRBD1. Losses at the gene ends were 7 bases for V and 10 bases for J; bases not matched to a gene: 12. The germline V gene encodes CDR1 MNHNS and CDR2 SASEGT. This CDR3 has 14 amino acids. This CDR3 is CASNPGQGVLSQYF. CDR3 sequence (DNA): TGTGCCAGCAACCCGGGACAGGGGGTCCTCAGTCAGTACTTC.

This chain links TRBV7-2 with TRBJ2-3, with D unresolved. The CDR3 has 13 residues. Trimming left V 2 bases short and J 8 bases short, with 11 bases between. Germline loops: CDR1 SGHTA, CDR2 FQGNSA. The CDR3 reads CASSLPQVGTQYF. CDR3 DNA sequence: TGTGCCAGCAGCTTACCCCAGGTGGGTACGCAGTATTTT.

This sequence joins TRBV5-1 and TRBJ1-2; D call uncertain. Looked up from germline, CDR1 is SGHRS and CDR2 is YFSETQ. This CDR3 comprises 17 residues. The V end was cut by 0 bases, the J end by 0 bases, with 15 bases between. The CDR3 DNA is TGCGCCAGCAGCTTGGCCACGATTGGCGGACCTAACTATGGCTACACCTTC. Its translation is CASSLATIGGPNYGYTF.